Below, one T cell receptor beta chain is given with its context. The PCR employed 60 Vbeta primers together with 13 Jbeta primers. Using immunoSEQ multiplex PCR, the repertoire was profiled, and TCRdb retains in-frame clones only, with some absent. Of 200,000 to 250,000 clones detected, 65% to 75% appear once; the ten largest clones hold 1.8%. The data originate from a study of cytomegalovirus exposure and HLA in healthy donors. The receptor was isolated from a woman in her 30s in good health and CMV-seronegative. Specimen: PBMCs.

The CDR3 here is CASSLGSGGHGYTF. CDR3 nucleotide sequence: TGTGCCAGCAGCTTAGGGTCTGGGGGCCACGGCTACACCTTC. The chain recombines TRBV7-9 with TRBJ1-2, with TRBD1 as a possible D gene (6 bases). The length of the CDR3 is 14 residues. V was clipped by 1 base and J by 8 bases, with 14 bases between them. Germline V gene sequence: CDR1 SEHNR, CDR2 FQNEAQ (reference sequence).